Below, 2 T cell receptor beta chains from the same sample are listed, as sequenced in a study of shared clonotypes between healthy human individuals. The protocol was immunoSEQ multiplex PCR, while the TCRdb copy is restricted to in-frame clones and leaves out a portion. The table shows roughly 640,000 clones, with 74% occurring only once. Sequenced material: memory CD4+ T cells sorted from blood. The subset is: CD45RA-negative fraction. These receptors came from a woman aged 25 to 45 in good health.

V is TRBV7-9 and J is TRBJ2-2; D might be TRBD2 (7 bases). CDR1 SEHNR and CDR2 FQNEAQ come from the germline V gene (reference sequence). CDR3 size: 17 residues. Trimming stripped 4 bases from V and 4 bases from J, with 19 bases between. The CDR3 DNA follows: TGTGCCAGCAGCTCCCCCTTGCAGCGGGACATCACCGGGGAGCTGTTTTTT. Amino acid sequence: CASSSPLQRDITGELFF.

The V gene is TRBV7-8, the J gene TRBJ2-2, with D possibly being TRBD2 (5 bases). This CDR3 contains 15 residues. CDR1 and CDR2 (germline): SGHVS, FQNEAQ. With 3 bases removed from V and 7 bases from J, the gap between germline ends came to 15 bases. The CDR3 here is CASSFLAKGVGELFF. CDR3 in DNA: TGTGCCAGCAGCTTTCTAGCAAAGGGAGTCGGGGAGCTGTTTTTT.